This T cell receptor beta chain comes out of a study of CD8+ T cells in alopecia areata. Study summary: At a dose of 5 to 10 mg twice daily, oral tofacitinib was given to treated patients.

This clone was detected a few times. Its antigen is unidentified. cDNA prepared by RNA extraction and subsequent reverse transcription served as the template for sequencing. Sequenced by immunoSEQ multiplex PCR; TCRdb stores in-frame clones only, minus some. The sample lists 150,000 to 200,000 clones, 60% occurring once. Trimming removed 3 bases from V and 3 bases from J, with 6 bases in between. From germline, CDR1 is SGHDT and CDR2 YYEEEE. The CDR3 is made up of 12 amino acids. The treatment is: oral pan-JAK inhibitor, 5-10 mg twice daily. Points from the study as a whole: Higher clonality was seen in lesional scalp than in normal scalp, especially in alopecia totalis/universalis.

The rearrangement uses TRBV5-6 and TRBJ2-5, with D hard to call. This sequence was found in a human donor with alopecia areata. The source was CD4+ T cells sorted from blood, collected at week 24, from a patient treated with tofacitinib. The CDR3: CASSWGKETQYF. CDR3 nucleotides: TGTGCCAGCAGCTGGGGAAAAGAGACCCAGTACTTC.